These T cell receptor beta chains were read from a single sample in a study of OX40 agonist ivuxolimab in advanced cancers. The protocol was immunoSEQ multiplex PCR, while the TCRdb copy is restricted to in-frame clones and leaves out a portion. The table includes 98,000 or so clones, 91% detected once. The source was CD4+ or CD8+ T cells sorted from blood, collected in a trial of the OX40 agonist ivuxolimab. The origin of the receptors is an adult with an advanced solid tumor such as melanoma, head and neck, liver or kidney cancer. Both conserved end residues are part of each CDR3. Clone size is given for some rows only: seen once, a few or many times, or a class if the clone is expanded.

TRBV7-2,TRBJ2-5,NA,CASSFTSGRQETQYF
TRBV5-1,TRBJ2-5,once,CASSLDRSVYQETQYF
TRBV9,TRBJ2-2,NA,CASSVRNTGELFF
TRBV4-1,TRBJ2-1,NA,CASSQEWGTRGLARNEQFF
TRBV2,TRBJ2-7,once,CASLGLATEQYF
TRBV6-5,TRBJ1-1,NA,CASSFLGQGGTEAFF
TRBV9,TRBJ2-3,NA,CASSAQAAGVGTDTQYF
TRBV30,TRBJ1-1,NA,CAWNLGRGTEAFF
TRBV2,TRBJ2-1,once,CASSRESNEQFF
TRBV28,TRBJ1-5,NA,CASRPPPNQPQHF
TRBV6-5,TRBJ2-7,few,CASRRPISSEQYF
TRBV7-2,TRBJ2-1,NA,CASTRGGGASYNEQFF
TRBV7-9,TRBJ2-1,NA,CASSLRVNWGNEQFF
TRBV30,TRBJ1-4,NA,CAWSERATNEKLFF
TRBV25-1,TRBJ1-6,few,CASRDAGINSPLHF
TRBV19,TRBJ1-2,NA,CASSLSRGANYGYTF
TRBV18,TRBJ2-1,NA,CASLSTSGYNEQFF
TRBV4-1,TRBJ2-2,NA,CASSPPRSTGELFF
TRBV5-1,TRBJ2-7,NA,CASSLRGAPYEQYF
TRBV19,TRBJ1-5,NA,CASNRDRDVEAQHF
TRBV11-2,TRBJ2-3,NA,CASGAARLDTQYF
TRBV9,TRBJ2-1,once,CASSVGFRVDNEQFF
TRBV2,TRBJ2-3,NA,CASRVTSTDTQYF
TRBV6-1,TRBJ1-2,NA,CASKPLANYGYTF
TRBV7-7,TRBJ2-2,NA,CASSLDQRNTGELFF
TRBV5-8,TRBJ1-5,NA,CASSLEVRESNQPQHF
TRBV11-2,TRBJ1-5,NA,CASSPTRGGWDQPQHF
TRBV18,TRBJ2-5,NA,CASSPLIGTSATRVAQYF
TRBV30,TRBJ1-6,NA,CASGQGYNSPLHF
TRBV5-5,TRBJ2-2,NA,CASSFTPLPSWGELFF
TRBV7-2,TRBJ2-3,NA,CASSLGLAASTDTQYF
TRBV28,TRBJ2-2,NA,CASGHWTENTGELFF
TRBV5-4,TRBJ2-5,once,CASSLPQGETQYF
TRBV9,TRBJ2-5,NA,CASSGTSGRWETQYF
TRBV6-5,TRBJ2-7,few,CASSDRDRVHEQYF
TRBV11-2,TRBJ1-2,NA,CASSLVGAGGGRVNGYTF
TRBV19,TRBJ2-3,NA,CASSISHQGGGASATDTQYF
TRBV9,TRBJ2-5,NA,CASSVNPGNQETQYF
TRBV18,TRBJ2-7,NA,CASSRGSDREQYF
TRBV30,TRBJ2-1,NA,CAWSVGGQQFF